This T cell receptor (beta chain) originates from a study of CD8+ T cells in alopecia areata. This clone has just a few counts. Germline values: CDR1 SGHVS, CDR2 FNYEAQ. The CDR3 has 17 residues. V gave up 5 bases and J gave up 2 bases; unmatched junction bases: 8. Investigators isolated RNA and reverse transcribed it into cDNA to act as the sequencing template. Some clones are missing from TCRdb's copy, which holds only in-frame ones; the method was immunoSEQ multiplex PCR. The table records approximately 130,000 clones, around 45% of them present only once. The receptor's source is a human donor with alopecia areata. The sequencing sample was made of NKG2D-low CD8+ T cells sorted from blood. This chain joins TRBV7-6 and TRBJ2-3, with 12 positions matching TRBD2. In nucleotides, the CDR3 is TGTGCCAGCAGCCTAGGGACTAGCGGGCCCCTCACAGATACGCAGTATTTT. This gives the protein CASSLGTSGPLTDTQYF.